These 18 T cell receptor beta chains came from one sample sequenced in a study of T cell responses to AZD1222 COVID-19 vaccine. Sequencing was performed with immunoSEQ multiplex PCR; in TCRdb, only in-frame clones are kept and a portion is missing. The repertoire holds about 130,000 clones, just over 85% seen once, with roughly a sixth in the top ten. The sequences come from peripheral blood, collected on day 0 of MenACWY control vaccination. Every receptor here comes from an adult in good health.

The chain recombines TRBV5-1 with TRBJ2-5, with 9 bases lining up with TRBD1. Trimming cost V 0 bases and J 1 base; bases outside gene matches: 4. CDR1 and CDR2 from the germline V gene are SGHRS and YFSETQ. This CDR3 spans 16 amino acids. The CDR3 sequence: CASSLDRGLGQETQYF. The CDR3 DNA is TGCGCCAGCAGCTTGGACAGGGGGCTCGGCCAAGAGACCCAGTACTTC. The full variable domain, with the rest looked up from reference TRBV5-1 and TRBJ2-5, is KAGVTQTPRYLIKTRGQQVTLSCSPISGHRSVSWYQQTPGQGLQFLFEYFSETQRNKGNFPGRFSGRQFSNSRSEMNVSTLELGDSALYLCASSLDRGLGQETQYFGPGTRLLVL.

This sequence joins TRBV7-3 and TRBJ2-5, with D perhaps matching TRBD1 or TRBD2 (5 bases each). V lost 5 bases, J lost 4 bases, and 17 bases lay in between. The CDR3 runs 15 residues. The V gene's germline CDR1 is SGHTA and CDR2 FQGTGA. The CDR3 sequence: CASSTSLDGGETQYF. The CDR3 region has the DNA TGTGCCAGCAGCACCTCATTGGATGGGGGAGAGACCCAGTACTTC.

This rearrangement joins TRBV7-3 to TRBJ2-1; D unresolved. Looked up from germline, CDR1 is SGHTA and CDR2 is FQGTGA. V was pared by 3 bases and J by 4 bases, with 13 bases between. The CDR3 has 15 amino acids. The DNA for the CDR3 is TGTGCCAGCAGCTTTGGACCCTCCATTTACAATGAGCAGTTCTTC. This gives the protein CASSFGPSIYNEQFF.

CDR3 DNA sequence: TGTGCCAGCAGCGTGGGTAGCGTCTACACCGGGGAGCTGTTTTTT. Encoded protein: CASSVGSVYTGELFF. The rearrangement uses TRBV9 and TRBJ2-2; a possible D gene is TRBD2 (5 bases). Trimming cost V 2 bases and J 3 bases, with 11 bases left between them. The CDR3 extends over 15 amino acids. Germline V gives CDR1 SGDLS, CDR2 YYNGEE.

CDR3 DNA sequence: TGTGCCACCAGTGATTACAAACGCGCCCAAGAGACCCAGTACTTC. It translates to CATSDYKRAQETQYF. The J gene is TRBJ2-5, the V gene TRBV24-1, with unresolved D. V was trimmed by 2 bases and J by 1 base, leaving 10 bases between them. Germline CDR1 reads KGHDR; CDR2 reads SFDVKD. This CDR3 has 15 residues.

J is TRBJ2-7 and V is TRBV23-1, with D perhaps matching TRBD1 (6 bases). TRBV23-1 is recorded as an ORF, its role being uncertain. V was cut by 2 bases and J by 5 bases, with 10 bases left in between. The CDR3 covers 13 residues. As DNA, the CDR3 is TGCGCCAGCAGTCAAAGTGACAGGAACGAGCAGTACTTC. Translating it yields CASSQSDRNEQYF.

The chain couples TRBV30 to TRBJ2-5; TRBD2 is a possible D gene (5 bases). The germline gives CDR1 GTSNPN, CDR2 SVGIG (reference sequence). V was shortened by 3 bases and J by 1 base, with 6 bases between the two germline ends. CDR3 length: 12 residues. CDR3 region: CAWSAGQETQYF. The CDR3 region has the DNA TGTGCCTGGAGCGCGGGCCAAGAGACCCAGTACTTC.

The genes are TRBV6-4 and TRBJ2-7, with D tentatively TRBD1 or TRBD2 (5 bases each). Deletions cut 6 bases from V and 5 bases from J, with 11 bases between. CDR3 size: 12 residues. Germline V gene data show CDR1 as MRHNA and CDR2 as SNTAGT. CDR3 region: CASRKGRHEQYF. In nucleotides, the CDR3 is TGTGCCAGCAGGAAGGGACGGCACGAGCAGTACTTC.

The chain couples TRBV6-6 to TRBJ1-1; maybe TRBD1 (6 bases). Trimming left V 2 bases short and J 7 bases short, with 17 bases between. There are 15 residues in the CDR3. CDR1 MNHNY and CDR2 SVGAGI come from the germline V gene (reference sequence). Here the CDR3 DNA reads TGTGCCAGCAGTTACGAAGGAGGACAGCTCAGTGAAGCTTTCTTT. Its protein product is CASSYEGGQLSEAFF.

V is TRBV12-5 and J is TRBJ2-7, with 8 bases matching TRBD2. The CDR3 covers 11 residues. The V gene's germline CDR1 is LGHNT and CDR2 FRNRAP. Here the CDR3 reads CVRGRPYEQYF. CDR3 DNA: TGTGTACGCGGGAGGCCGTACGAGCAGTACTTC.

The chain is built from TRBV27 and TRBJ2-3, with D perhaps TRBD2 (5 bases). This CDR3 region has 11 residues. Germline CDR1 MNHEY, CDR2 SMNVEV (reference sequence). V was shortened by 5 bases and J by 6 bases, with 6 bases between the two germline ends. The CDR3 DNA is TGTGCCAGCAGTGGACTGGATACGCAGTATTTT. Protein sequence: CASSGLDTQYF.

The chain recombines TRBV18 with TRBJ2-1; possible D gene TRBD2, 5 bases. Germline CDR1 KGHSH, CDR2 LQKENI. The CDR3 is made up of 16 amino acids. Trimming removed 2 bases at V and 2 bases at J, with 13 bases between. The CDR3 region is CASSPSPLVAYNEQFF. CDR3 in DNA: TGTGCCAGCTCACCATCCCCACTAGTGGCCTACAATGAGCAGTTCTTC.

The chain carries TRBV5-1 and TRBJ2-1, with D unresolved. Trimming pared 3 bases from V and 5 bases from J, leaving 21 bases between. The V gene's germline CDR1 is SGHRS and CDR2 YFSETQ. This CDR3 is 17 amino acids long. CDR3: CASSSGPTDWLNNEQFF. CDR3 DNA sequence: TGCGCCAGCAGCTCCGGGCCTACAGATTGGTTGAACAATGAGCAGTTCTTC.

CDR3 bases: TGTGCCAGCAGCGTAGTGGGGGGCCTGAACACTGAAGCTTTCTTT. Translation gives CASSVVGGLNTEAFF. This rearrangement joins TRBV9 to TRBJ1-1, with a tentative D call TRBD1 (6 bases). The CDR3 covers 15 residues. With 0 bases removed from V and 0 bases from J, the gap between germline ends came to 9 bases. Germline loops: CDR1 SGDLS, CDR2 YYNGEE. The entire variable domain, with the rest obtained from reference TRBV9 and TRBJ1-1, is as follows: DSGVTQTPKHLITATGQRVTLRCSPRSGDLSVYWYQQSLDQGLQFLIQYYNGEERAKGNILERFSAQQFPDLHSELNLSSLELGDSALYFCASSVVGGLNTEAFFGQGTRLTVV.

The CDR3 is CASREDGLSNQPQHF. CDR3 nucleotides: TGTGCCAGCAGAGAGGACGGATTGAGCAATCAGCCCCAGCATTTT. V usage is TRBV6-5 and J usage is TRBJ1-5, with no clear D. The CDR3 consists of 15 residues. Germline V gene sequence: CDR1 MNHEY, CDR2 SVGAGI. The ends were cut back, 6 bases at V and 1 base at J, with 13 bases in the middle.

The chain has TRBV6-5 and TRBJ1-2, with unresolved D. The germline V gene encodes CDR1 MNHEY and CDR2 SVGAGI. V lost 1 base and J 4 bases, leaving 10 bases between the germline ends. The CDR3 has 14 amino acids. The CDR3 loop is CASSYLPTVYGYTF. The CDR3 nucleotides read TGTGCCAGCAGTTACTTGCCCACAGTCTATGGCTACACCTTC.

The chain couples TRBV7-2 to TRBJ2-7; the match to TRBD2 covers 9 bases. Germline lookup yields CDR1 SGHTA and CDR2 FQGNSA. Trimming removed 5 bases from V and 3 bases from J; junction bases left unmatched: 8. The CDR3 totals 15 residues. The CDR3 protein is CASSPTLAGNYEQYF. As DNA, the CDR3 is TGTGCCAGCAGCCCAACGCTAGCGGGGAACTACGAGCAGTACTTC.

The chain uses TRBV29-1 and TRBJ1-1; unclear D gene. V dropped 3 bases and J dropped 0 bases, with 2 bases sitting between them. Germline-derived CDR1 and CDR2 are SQVTM and ANQGSEA. The CDR3 contains 11 residues. The CDR3 DNA reads as TGCAGCGTTGAGTTGAACACTGAAGCTTTCTTT. Its translation is CSVELNTEAFF.